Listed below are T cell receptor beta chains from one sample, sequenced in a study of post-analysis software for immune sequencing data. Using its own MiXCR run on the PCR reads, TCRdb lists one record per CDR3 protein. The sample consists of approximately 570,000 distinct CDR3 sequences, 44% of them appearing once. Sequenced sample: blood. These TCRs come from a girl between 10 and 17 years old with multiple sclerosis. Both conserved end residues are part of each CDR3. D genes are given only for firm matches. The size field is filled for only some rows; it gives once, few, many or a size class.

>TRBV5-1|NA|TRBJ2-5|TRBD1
TGCGCCAGCAGCTTGGTAGGGACAGGGCTGTACCAAGAGACCCAGTACTTC
CASSLVGTGLYQETQYF
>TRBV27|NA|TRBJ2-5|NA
TGTGCCAGCAGCCGGAGACAGACCGAAGAGACCCAGTACTTC
CASSRRQTEETQYF
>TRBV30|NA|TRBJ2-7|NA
TGTGCCTGGAGTCAGACTTCTCCCTCCTACGAGCAGTACTTC
CAWSQTSPSYEQYF
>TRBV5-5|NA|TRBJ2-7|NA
TGTGCCAGCAGCTTGGCTCCCCGCAGGGGCTTTCCCTACGAGCAGTACTTC
CASSLAPRRGFPYEQYF
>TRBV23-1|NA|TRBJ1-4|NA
TGCGCCAGCAGTCGGCAGTCTAATGAAAAACTGTTTTTT
CASSRQSNEKLFF
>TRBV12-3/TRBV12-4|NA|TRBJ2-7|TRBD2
TGTGCCAGCAGTTTGAAGGCGGGAGGGCATGCCGAGCAGTACTTC
CASSLKAGGHAEQYF
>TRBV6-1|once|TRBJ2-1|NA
TGTGCCAGCAGTGAAGCGCTTCGGGGAATTGGGATAGAGCAGTTCTTC
CASSEALRGIGIEQFF
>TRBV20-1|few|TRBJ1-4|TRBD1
TGCAGTGCTAGTTGGGACAGGAGGGAAAAACTGTTTTTT
CSASWDRREKLFF
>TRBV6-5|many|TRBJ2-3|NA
TGTGCCAGCAGTCCCGGACAGCCTAGCACAGATACGCAGTATTTT
CASSPGQPSTDTQYF
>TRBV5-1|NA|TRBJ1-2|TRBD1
TGCGCCAGCTATATAAGGGGGCATGGCTACACCTTC
CASYIRGHGYTF